A single sample gave rise to the 29 T cell receptor beta chains below, sequenced in a study of cytomegalovirus exposure and HLA in healthy donors. With 60 Vbeta and 13 Jbeta primers, the PCR was carried out. Using immunoSEQ multiplex PCR, the repertoire was profiled, and TCRdb retains in-frame clones only, with some absent. The sample's table shows 40,000 to 55,000 clones. The sample consisted of PBMCs. The receptors were sampled from a male donor in good health and CMV-seropositive.

The chain carries TRBV15 and TRBJ1-2; 7 bases are shared with TRBD1. Germline CDR1 and CDR2: LNHNV and YYDKDF (reference sequence). V lost 6 bases, J lost 1 base, and 14 bases stayed unmatched. The CDR3 extends over 17 amino acids. In DNA form, the CDR3 reads TGTGCCACCAGAGAAGGGACAGTTTGGGTTGGTAACTATGGCTACACCTTC. Translation: CATREGTVWVGNYGYTF.

The rearrangement uses TRBV29-1 and TRBJ1-2; TRBD1 might be the D (5 bases). CDR1 and CDR2 (germline): SQVTM, ANQGSEA. Deletions cut 5 bases from V and 8 bases from J, with 12 bases between. This CDR3 is 11 amino acids long. The DNA for the CDR3 is TGCAGCGTTTCCGCCGGGGGGGGCTACACCTTC. Translation gives CSVSAGGGYTF.

CDR3 sequence (DNA): TGTGCCAGCTCACCGGCGGGTTTGGCAGATACGCAGTATTTT. It encodes CASSPAGLADTQYF. The V and J genes are TRBV18 and TRBJ2-3; D is perhaps TRBD2 (5 bases). The CDR3 is 14 amino acids. Germline V CDR1 and CDR2: KGHSH, LQKENI. The ends were cut back, 3 bases at V and 4 bases at J, with 11 bases in the middle.

The chain has TRBV18 and TRBJ1-2; 8 bases align to TRBD1. The CDR3 consists of 15 residues. Germline V lookup: CDR1 KGHSH, CDR2 LQKENI. Trimming cost V 3 bases and J 3 bases; bases outside gene matches: 6. This CDR3 reads CASSPAGQGDYGYTF. CDR3 nucleotides: TGTGCCAGCTCACCGGCCGGACAGGGAGACTATGGCTACACCTTC.

This chain connects TRBV9 to TRBJ1-2; no reliable D call. Trimming left V 5 bases short and J 3 bases short, with 26 bases between. The CDR3 length is 18 residues. From germline, CDR1 is SGDLS and CDR2 YYNGEE. Written as DNA, the CDR3 is TGTGCCAGCAGGGGGTATGTCGGCGCGGGCAGAAGGCACTATGGCTACACCTTC. The encoded protein is CASRGYVGAGRRHYGYTF.

This chain connects TRBV7-9 to TRBJ2-7, with D perhaps matching TRBD1 (5 bases). This CDR3 has 13 amino acids. V lost 5 bases and J lost 2, with 10 bases in between. Germline CDR1 and CDR2: SEHNR and FQNEAQ (reference sequence). The CDR3 DNA is TGTGCCAGCAGCCCACAGGTAGCCTACGAGCAGTACTTC. Its protein is CASSPQVAYEQYF.

The chain's CDR3 is CASSETPHRTDTQYF. The CDR3 DNA sequence: TGTGCCAGCAGCGAGACTCCCCACCGCACAGATACGCAGTATTTT. The chain is built from TRBV5-4 and TRBJ2-3, with unresolved D. V shed 4 bases and J shed 1 base, with 13 bases lying between them. This CDR3 is 15 amino acids long. Germline V gene data show CDR1 as SGHNT and CDR2 as YYREEE (reference sequence).

The V and J genes are TRBV27 and TRBJ2-1; 9 positions match TRBD1. This CDR3 has 12 amino acids. CDR1 is MNHEY, CDR2 SMNVEV, per germline (reference sequence). V lost 8 bases and J lost 6; bases outside the gene matches: 2. This chain's CDR3 is CASQDRGNEQFF. CDR3 nucleotide sequence: TGTGCCAGCCAGGACAGGGGCAATGAGCAGTTCTTC.

The chain couples TRBV18 to TRBJ2-2; no clear D. V was pared by 4 bases and J by 4 bases, with 7 bases between. This CDR3 has 13 residues. Germline CDR1 reads KGHSH; CDR2 reads LQKENI. The CDR3 sequence is CASSREVTGELFF. DNA of the CDR3: TGTGCCAGCTCACGAGAGGTCACCGGGGAGCTGTTTTTT.

V and J are TRBV9 and TRBJ2-1; 10 bases fit TRBD2. V shed 0 bases and J 5 bases; nucleotides not matched to a gene: 14. CDR3 length: 19 residues. CDR1 and CDR2 (germline): SGDLS, YYNGEE. The CDR3 nucleotides are TGTGCCAGCAGCGTAGAGAGCGGGGGGGCCGGTGGGATAAACAATGAGCAGTTCTTC. It translates to CASSVESGGAGGINNEQFF.

The V gene is TRBV7-2, the J gene TRBJ2-3, with D unclear. From germline, CDR1 is SGHTA and CDR2 FQGNSA. Deletions cut 1 base from V and 9 bases from J, with 11 bases between. The CDR3 totals 13 residues. CDR3 DNA: TGTGCCAGCAGCTTAGGGGCTGTGCGCACGCAGTATTTT. Amino acids: CASSLGAVRTQYF.

This clone registers medium-sized (0.01 to 0.1%) by frequency. The chain links TRBV19 to TRBJ1-3, with D possibly being TRBD1 (5 bases). This CDR3 comprises 14 residues. Germline-derived CDR1 and CDR2 are LNHDA and SQIVND (reference sequence). Trimming left V 5 bases short and J 0 bases short, with 8 bases between. CDR3 bases: TGTGCCAGTAGTGTGCAGGGCTCTGGAAACACCATATATTTT. It translates to CASSVQGSGNTIYF.

V usage is TRBV4-1 and J usage is TRBJ1-1, with D possibly being TRBD1 (5 bases). In germline, CDR1 is MGHRA, CDR2 YSYEKL. This CDR3 is 14 amino acids long. Trimming pared 8 bases from V and 3 bases from J, leaving 16 bases between. This chain's CDR3 is CASAAGPGDTEAFF. In DNA form, the CDR3 reads TGCGCCAGCGCAGCCGGCCCGGGGGACACTGAAGCTTTCTTT.

The chain carries TRBV28 and TRBJ2-5, with 7 bases fitting TRBD1. V gave up 7 bases and J gave up 1 base; unmatched junction bases: 3. The length of the CDR3 is 13 residues. Germline-derived CDR1 and CDR2 are MDHEN and SYDVKM. The CDR3 DNA is TGTGCCAGCAAGGGACAGACCCAAGAGACCCAGTACTTC. Residues: CASKGQTQETQYF.

DNA for the CDR3: TGTGCCAGCAGCTTCAATCCGGGGGGCTTTGGCAACGAGCAGTACTTC. The encoded protein is CASSFNPGGFGNEQYF. The chain employs TRBV7-2 and TRBJ2-7; the D gene is possibly TRBD2 (7 bases). The CDR3 is 16 amino acids. The germline gives CDR1 SGHTA, CDR2 FQGNSA. V was cut by 3 bases and J by 5 bases, with 20 bases left in between.

Here the CDR3 reads CASSPTGLQETQYF. In nucleotides, the CDR3 is TGTGCCAGCAGCCCCACCGGACTGCAAGAGACCCAGTACTTC. The chain combines TRBV7-3 with TRBJ2-5; maybe TRBD2 (5 bases). Germline V gene lookup returns CDR1 SGHTA and CDR2 FQGTGA. The CDR3 covers 14 residues. The V end was cut by 5 bases, the J end by 2 bases, with 12 bases between.

Comment on this clone: Other DNA sequences from this sample encode an identical CDR3 as well. The gene calls are TRBV27 and TRBJ2-5; 9 bases line up with TRBD1. The ends lost 4 bases at V and 3 bases at J; junction bases unmatched: 12. The CDR3 sequence is 17 residues long. Germline values: CDR1 MNHEY, CDR2 SMNVEV (reference sequence). CDR3 nucleotide sequence: TGTGCCAGCAGTTCCCCTCTACGACAGGGGGTGAAAGAGACCCAGTACTTC. It translates to CASSSPLRQGVKETQYF.

The chain combines TRBV7-6 with TRBJ2-1, with 13 bases identical to TRBD2. The CDR3 is made up of 17 amino acids. V dropped 5 bases and J dropped 9; count of bases not matched to a gene: 13. The V gene's germline CDR1 is SGHVS and CDR2 FNYEAQ. This CDR3 reads CASSITSGGAGFGEQFF. The CDR3, as DNA: TGTGCCAGCAGCATCACTAGCGGGGGGGCTGGGTTCGGTGAGCAGTTCTTC.

The chain combines TRBV7-9 with TRBJ1-4, with 8 bases that match TRBD1. Germline values: CDR1 SEHNR, CDR2 FQNEAQ (reference sequence). The junction had 8 bases not matched to a gene; V was cut back by 5 bases and J by 3 bases. This CDR3 comprises 16 residues. The CDR3 sequence: CASSHILQGANEKLFF. Written as DNA, the CDR3 is TGTGCCAGCAGCCATATTCTACAGGGGGCTAATGAAAAACTGTTTTTT.

This chain joins TRBV7-8 and TRBJ2-1, with 11 bases identical to TRBD2. Germline CDR1 and CDR2: SGHVS and FQNEAQ. V lost 5 bases to trimming and J lost 3 bases; unmatched junction nucleotides: 9. CDR3 length: 17 residues. The CDR3 reads CASSPRSSGGIYNEQFF. The CDR3, as DNA: TGTGCCAGCAGCCCACGGTCTAGCGGGGGGATCTACAATGAGCAGTTCTTC.

V gene TRBV7-3 combines with J gene TRBJ2-3; D gene uncertain. The CDR3 spans 14 residues. In germline, CDR1 is SGHTA, CDR2 FQGTGA. Between the trimmed V and J ends, which lost 5 bases and 2 bases, there was a span of 11 bases. The CDR3 nucleotides are TGTGCCAGCAGCACCTCTCCCTACACAGATACGCAGTATTTT. Protein sequence: CASSTSPYTDTQYF.

This CDR3 reads CAISVTGDNQPQHF. DNA for the CDR3: TGTGCCATCAGTGTGACAGGGGACAATCAGCCCCAGCATTTT. The chain is built from TRBV10-3 and TRBJ1-5; TRBD1 aligns across 8 bases. Per germline, CDR1 ENHRY and CDR2 SYGVKD. The V gene end was trimmed by 4 bases and the J gene end by 3 bases; junction bases not matched to a gene: 2. This CDR3 has 14 residues.

J is TRBJ2-3 and V is TRBV15; 8 nucleotides line up with TRBD1. CDR1 and CDR2 (germline): LNHNV, YYDKDF (reference sequence). The V gene end was trimmed by 5 bases and the J gene end by 6 bases; junction bases not matched to a gene: 10. This CDR3 spans 15 amino acids. CDR3 DNA sequence: TGTGCCACCAGCGGATCCCGGACAGGGACCGATACGCAGTATTTT. Protein sequence: CATSGSRTGTDTQYF.

The chain joins TRBV6-6 to TRBJ1-6; D is uncertain. Germline values: CDR1 MNHNY, CDR2 SVGAGI (reference sequence). Trimming shortened V by 7 bases and J by 9 bases, and 7 bases separated the two germline ends. This CDR3 spans 11 amino acids. CDR3 in DNA: TGTGCCAGCACGACTAGTTCACCCCTCCACTTT. It codes for CASTTSSPLHF.

This sequence joins TRBV27 and TRBJ2-7; possible D gene TRBD2, 7 bases. The germline gives CDR1 MNHEY, CDR2 SMNVEV (reference sequence). V lost 6 bases to trimming and J lost 7 bases, with 25 bases between them. This CDR3 contains 16 residues. The CDR3 region has the DNA TGTGCCAGCAGAGCCAGTCGGATGGGGGGGCAAAAAGAGCAGTACTTC. Its translation is CASRASRMGGQKEQYF.

V is TRBV30 and J is TRBJ1-1; D is ambiguous. The germline V and J ends were trimmed by 3 bases and 8 bases, with 13 bases remaining between them. CDR1 is GTSNPN and CDR2 is SVGIG in the germline V gene (reference sequence). This CDR3 region has 12 residues. CDR3 sequence (DNA): TGTGCCTGGAGGGACGGGGATCTCGAAGCTTTCTTT. Translated, it gives CAWRDGDLEAFF. Full variable domain (missing parts from reference TRBV30 and TRBJ1-1): SQTIHQWPATLVQPVGSPLSLECTVEGTSNPNLYWYRQAAGRGLQLLFYSVGIGQISSEVPQNLSASRPQDRQFILSSKKLLLSDSGFYLCAWRDGDLEAFFGQGTRLTVV.

V is TRBV5-4 and J is TRBJ1-1, with D unresolved. The length of the CDR3 is 13 residues. Trimming shortened V by 6 bases and J by 3 bases, and 12 bases separated the two germline ends. Germline-derived CDR1 and CDR2 are SGHNT and YYREEE (reference sequence). The CDR3 is CASTKEVDTEAFF. CDR3 DNA sequence: TGTGCCAGCACCAAGGAGGTAGACACTGAAGCTTTCTTT.

The rearrangement links TRBV7-9 to TRBJ2-1; TRBD2 aligns across 10 bases. The CDR3 is 18 residues long. The junction had 15 bases not matched to a gene; V was cut back by 5 bases and J by 5 bases. Germline CDR1 SEHNR, CDR2 FQNEAQ (reference sequence). CDR3 coding DNA: TGTGCCAGCAGCCGCAGATACTCCGGGACTAGCGTTAACAATGAGCAGTTCTTC. Translating it yields CASSRRYSGTSVNNEQFF.

V gene TRBV6-6 combines with J gene TRBJ1-1; no clear D gene. The germline V gene encodes CDR1 MNHNY and CDR2 SVGAGI (reference sequence). CDR3 length: 12 amino acids. V lost 6 bases, J lost 1 base, and 6 bases lay in between. CDR3 coding DNA: TGTGCCAGCAGGATGGCGAACACTGAAGCTTTCTTT. Translated: CASRMANTEAFF.